Following are 28 T cell receptor beta chains from one sample sequenced in a study of T-cell memory formation after mild COVID-19. TCRdb recomputed calls from the 5' RACE reads with MiXCR, one row per CDR3 protein. The sample contains over 450,000 distinct CDR3 sequences, approximately 20% of which appear only once. Source material: PBMCs or a T cell subset sorted from them (not recorded which). These receptors all stem from an adult woman who had mild COVID-19 (a few samples of this study predate the infection). Cell type and time point are not known.

The chain recombines TRBV10-3 with TRBJ2-7; D gene uncertain. Germline CDR1 is ENHRY and CDR2 is SYGVKD. V was shortened by 4 bases and J by 4 bases, with 8 bases between the two germline ends. This CDR3 has 12 amino acids. For the CDR3, the DNA is TGTGCCATCAGTGGGCAGGTATACGAGCAGTACTTC. Residues: CAISGQVYEQYF.

A few counts support this clonotype. Written as DNA, the CDR3 is TGCAGTGCTAGAGATCTCCGGGGGGCGCAGGGCTACACCTTC. This gives the protein CSARDLRGAQGYTF. The V call is TRBV20-1, the J call TRBJ1-2; a weak D match, TRBD1 (6 bases). Germline loops: CDR1 DFQATT, CDR2 SNEGSKA (reference sequence). The CDR3 contains 14 residues. The V end lost 0 bases, the J end lost 8 bases, and 16 bases lay between the germline ends.

The chain uses TRBV12-3 or TRBV12-4 and TRBJ2-5; D unclear. The CDR3 has 12 amino acids. Trimming shortened V by 6 bases and J by 2 bases, and 7 bases separated the two germline ends. Here the CDR3 DNA reads TGTGCCAGCAGCTCCATGCAAGAGACCCAGTACTTC. Protein sequence: CASSSMQETQYF.

This chain joins TRBV6-2 or TRBV6-3 and TRBJ2-7; 9 nucleotides agree with TRBD2. Germline V gives CDR1 MNHEY, CDR2 SVGEGT. The junction had 5 bases not matched to a gene; V was cut back by 0 bases and J by 2 bases. This CDR3 is 16 amino acids long. The CDR3 reads CASSYSIERGAYEQYF. The CDR3 DNA follows: TGTGCCAGCAGTTACTCGATAGAGCGGGGGGCCTACGAGCAGTACTTC.

The chain links TRBV20-1 to TRBJ2-7; D gene unclear. The CDR3 loop spans 14 amino acids. Germline V gene lookup returns CDR1 DFQATT and CDR2 SNEGSKA (reference sequence). The V end was cut by 0 bases, the J end by 1 base, with 10 bases between. The CDR3 sequence: CSARDLRISYEQYF. In nucleotides, the CDR3 is TGCAGTGCTAGAGATCTCAGGATTTCCTACGAGCAGTACTTC.

This clonotype has just a few counts. The CDR3 DNA reads as TGTGCCAGCAGCTTAACGCGGCAGGGTCGGCATGAGCAGTTCTTC. Protein product: CASSLTRQGRHEQFF. V gene TRBV7-3 combines with J gene TRBJ2-1; tentatively, D is TRBD1 (5 bases). Trimming left V 0 bases short and J 8 bases short, with 14 bases between. The CDR3 extends over 15 amino acids. Germline V gene lookup returns CDR1 SGHTA and CDR2 FQGTGA.

V and J are TRBV7-9 and TRBJ1-1; tentatively, D is TRBD1 (6 bases). With 0 bases removed from V and 2 bases from J, the gap between germline ends came to 10 bases. This CDR3 comprises 15 residues. Per the germline V gene, CDR1 is SEHNR and CDR2 is FQNEAQ (reference sequence). DNA for the CDR3: TGTGCCAGCAGCTTAGCGGGACATCGTAACACTGAAGCTTTCTTT. Translated, it gives CASSLAGHRNTEAFF.

This clonotype was seen ten or more times. This chain connects TRBV4-1 to TRBJ2-3, with TRBD1 matching over 7 bases. This CDR3 comprises 15 residues. Per germline, CDR1 MGHRA and CDR2 YSYEKL. The trim removed 5 bases at V and 8 bases at J, leaving 13 bases unmatched. The CDR3 coding sequence is TGCGCCAGCAGCAGCGAAGACAGGGTGGTGGGTACGCAGTATTTT. Protein: CASSSEDRVVGTQYF.

The rearrangement joins TRBV5-1 to TRBJ2-3; TRBD1 might be the D (5 bases). V lost 4 bases to trimming and J lost 1 base, with 10 bases between them. CDR1 is SGHRS and CDR2 is YFSETQ in the germline V gene. This CDR3 region has 14 residues. CDR3 residues: CASSLTVGTDTQYF. DNA of the CDR3: TGCGCCAGCAGCCTGACAGTGGGCACAGATACGCAGTATTTT.

This clonotype was picked up many times. The chain employs TRBV7-2 and TRBJ2-3; D is tentatively TRBD1 or TRBD2 (5 bases each). V gave up 5 bases and J gave up 0 bases, with 6 bases separating them. This CDR3 has 13 residues. Looked up from germline, CDR1 is SGHTA and CDR2 is FQGNSA. CDR3 DNA sequence: TGTGCCAGCAGCCGGGACAGCACAGATACGCAGTATTTT. Protein: CASSRDSTDTQYF. The full variable domain, rest sourced from reference TRBV7-2 and TRBJ2-3, is GAGVSQSPSNKVTEKGKDVELRCDPISGHTALYWYRQSLGQGLEFLIYFQGNSAPDKSGLPSDRFSAERTGGSVSTLTIQRTQQEDSAVYLCASSRDSTDTQYFGPGTRLTVL.

This clonotype showed up just a few times. V usage is TRBV20-1 and J usage is TRBJ2-7; TRBD2 matches 7 bases. Germline loops: CDR1 DFQATT, CDR2 SNEGSKA (reference sequence). There are 16 residues in the CDR3. The V gene end was trimmed by 5 bases and the J gene end by 1 base; junction bases not matched to a gene: 14. The DNA for the CDR3 is TGCAGTGCTGTAGCCGCTGGCGGGAGAACATCCTACGAGCAGTACTTC. It encodes CSAVAAGGRTSYEQYF.

This clonotype was seen more than once but under ten times. The chain couples TRBV10-3 to TRBJ2-5; 8 bases match TRBD2. Germline CDR1 is ENHRY and CDR2 is SYGVKD. The trim removed 11 bases at V and 2 bases at J, leaving 13 bases unmatched. The CDR3 spans 15 residues. CDR3 DNA sequence: TGTGCCGCCCAACCCTCGGGGGGGCAGCAAGAGACCCAGTACTTC. Protein sequence: CAAQPSGGQQETQYF.

This clonotype was counted at least ten times. The chain employs TRBV6-4 and TRBJ2-1; 9 nucleotides match TRBD2. The CDR3 loop spans 16 amino acids. CDR1 MRHNA and CDR2 SNTAGT come from the germline V gene. Germline trimming cut 2 bases from V and 5 bases from J; bases unmatched to any gene: 7. The CDR3 loop reads CASSDMAGGPNNEQFF. In DNA, the CDR3 is TGTGCCAGCAGTGACATGGCGGGGGGGCCAAACAATGAGCAGTTCTTC.

This sequence joins TRBV9 and TRBJ1-1; tentatively, D is TRBD1 (5 bases). Trimming removed 3 bases from V and 0 bases from J, with 9 bases in between. Germline V gives CDR1 SGDLS, CDR2 YYNGEE. This CDR3 comprises 14 residues. The CDR3, as DNA: TGTGCCAGCAGCGCGGACACGATGAACACTGAAGCTTTCTTT. Amino acid sequence: CASSADTMNTEAFF.

In this sample, this clonotype turned up once. The chain recombines TRBV4-2 with TRBJ2-7; 8 nucleotides align to TRBD2. The CDR3 loop spans 17 amino acids. Germline assignment: CDR1 LGHNA and CDR2 YNFKEQ. The V gene end was trimmed by 1 base and the J gene end by 2 bases; junction bases not matched to a gene: 10. For the CDR3, the DNA is TGTGCCAGCAGCCAAGTGTGGTCGCGGGAGGATCCCTACGAGCAGTACTTC. The encoded protein is CASSQVWSREDPYEQYF.

The J gene is TRBJ1-2, the V gene TRBV27; no clear D gene. Trimming cost V 6 bases and J 4 bases, with 18 bases left between them. The CDR3 has 15 amino acids. Germline assignment: CDR1 MNHEY and CDR2 SMNVEV (reference sequence). The CDR3 protein is CASSPTLLVRYGYTF. The CDR3 DNA is TGTGCCAGCAGCCCCACCCTGTTGGTTCGCTATGGCTACACCTTC.

The rearrangement joins TRBV29-1 to TRBJ2-7; D is uncertain. Trimming shortened V by 3 bases and J by 4 bases, and 7 bases separated the two germline ends. Germline V gene lookup returns CDR1 SQVTM and CDR2 ANQGSEA. The length of the CDR3 is 11 residues. The CDR3 sequence is CSVEVVYEQYF. CDR3 bases: TGCAGCGTTGAGGTGGTTTACGAGCAGTACTTC.

The chain links TRBV7-9 to TRBJ2-3; 9 positions match TRBD2. The J segment lost 0 bases and the V segment lost 2 bases, leaving 9 bases of the junction unmatched. The CDR3 sequence is 18 residues long. Germline V gene data show CDR1 as SEHNR and CDR2 as FQNEAQ (reference sequence). DNA of the CDR3: TGTGCCAGCAGCTTAACCTCTAGTAGCGGGGGAAGCACAGATACGCAGTATTTT. This sequence encodes CASSLTSSSGGSTDTQYF.

This clonotype was counted between two and nine times. The chain employs TRBV7-9 and TRBJ2-1; 11 nucleotides align to TRBD2. The CDR3 length is 16 residues. With V trimmed by 5 bases and J by 4 bases, 7 bases remained unmatched. Germline lookup yields CDR1 SEHNR and CDR2 FQNEAQ (reference sequence). The CDR3 region is CASSTSLAGVYNEQFF. CDR3 coding DNA: TGTGCCAGCAGCACTTCACTAGCGGGAGTGTACAATGAGCAGTTCTTC. Full variable domain (remainder filled in from reference TRBV7-9 and TRBJ2-1): DTGVSQNPRHKITKRGQNVTFRCDPISEHNRLYWYRQTLGQGPEFLTYFQNEAQLEKSRLLSDRFSAERPKGSFSTLEIQRTEQGDSAMYLCASSTSLAGVYNEQFFGPGTRLTVL.

The chain carries TRBV3-1 and TRBJ2-3; D unclear. Germline CDR1 and CDR2: LGHDT and YNNKEL (reference sequence). This CDR3 is 14 amino acids long. Trimming shortened V by 0 bases and J by 6 bases, and 10 bases separated the two germline ends. CDR3 sequence (DNA): TGTGCCAGCAGCCAAGATTGGGGTAAGGATACGCAGTATTTT. Its translation is CASSQDWGKDTQYF.

V is TRBV5-4 and J is TRBJ2-3, with TRBD1 identical over 8 bases. Unmatched junction bases numbered 12, after V lost 3 bases and J lost 3 bases. From germline, CDR1 is SGHNT and CDR2 YYREEE (reference sequence). CDR3 length: 17 residues. This chain's CDR3 is CASSWDLGTGETDTQYF. In nucleotides, the CDR3 is TGTGCCAGCAGCTGGGACCTCGGGACAGGAGAAACAGATACGCAGTATTTT.

This clonotype occurred many times. The CDR3 is CASGGLTYNEQFF. The CDR3 bases are TGTGCCAGCGGGGGACTTACGTACAATGAGCAGTTCTTC. The V and J genes are TRBV11-2 and TRBJ2-1; perhaps TRBD2 as D (6 bases). Germline assignment: CDR1 SGHAT and CDR2 FQNNGV. Between the trimmed V and J ends, which lost 8 bases and 4 bases, there was a span of 12 bases. CDR3 length equals 13 residues.

At least ten counts were recorded for this clonotype. This chain links TRBV12-3 or TRBV12-4 with TRBJ1-1; no definite D call. V gave up 3 bases and J gave up 4 bases, with 6 bases separating them. The CDR3 consists of 12 residues. The CDR3 nucleotides read TGTGCCAGCAGTTTTACGGGCACTGAAGCTTTCTTT. This sequence encodes CASSFTGTEAFF.

The CDR3 loop is CASSLAAEGSPLHF. The CDR3 coding sequence is TGTGCCAGCAGTTTAGCGGCTGAAGGGTCACCCCTCCACTTT. This rearrangement joins TRBV12-3 or TRBV12-4 to TRBJ1-6; D is ambiguous. The V gene lost 0 bases and the J gene lost 10 bases, with 10 bases spanning the gap. The CDR3 has 14 residues.

Only a few counts were recorded for this clonotype. The rearrangement joins TRBV5-1 to TRBJ2-7; 7 bases agree with TRBD2. Germline CDR1 and CDR2: SGHRS and YFSETQ. The CDR3 has 13 amino acids. V lost 2 bases to trimming and J lost 3 bases; unmatched junction nucleotides: 2. CDR3 in amino acids: CASSFASGYEQYF. The CDR3 DNA reads as TGCGCCAGCAGCTTCGCTAGCGGCTACGAGCAGTACTTC.

This chain connects TRBV5-1 to TRBJ2-3; D may be TRBD2 (5 bases). The length of the CDR3 is 15 residues. Trimming took 0 bases from V and 2 from J, leaving 10 bases between them. Germline loops: CDR1 SGHRS, CDR2 YFSETQ. In DNA, the CDR3 is TGCGCCAGCAGCTTGGTTCCGGGGAACACAGATACGCAGTATTTT. It codes for CASSLVPGNTDTQYF.

The gene calls are TRBV30 and TRBJ2-1; TRBD1 might be the D (6 bases). The CDR3 sequence is 16 residues long. The germline V and J ends were trimmed by 0 bases and 6 bases, with 18 bases remaining between them. CDR1 is GTSNPN, CDR2 SVGIG, per germline (reference sequence). CDR3 in amino acids: CAWSVLRGKVSNEQFF. CDR3 nucleotide sequence: TGTGCCTGGAGTGTACTAAGGGGGAAGGTCAGCAATGAGCAGTTCTTC. The full variable domain, with the rest looked up from reference TRBV30 and TRBJ2-1, is SQTIHQWPATLVQPVGSPLSLECTVEGTSNPNLYWYRQAAGRGLQLLFYSVGIGQISSEVPQNLSASRPQDRQFILSSKKLLLSDSGFYLCAWSVLRGKVSNEQFFGPGTRLTVL.

This clonotype was picked up a small number of times. This sequence joins TRBV29-1 and TRBJ2-1; D gene unclear. This CDR3 contains 15 residues. Trimming pared 0 bases from V and 12 bases from J, leaving 21 bases between. Per germline, CDR1 SQVTM and CDR2 ANQGSEA. The CDR3 DNA follows: TGCAGCGTTGAAGATAAAAAGATCACCAGGCTGATGCAGTTCTTC. Amino acids: CSVEDKKITRLMQFF.